This T cell receptor (beta chain) is from a study of OX40 agonist ivuxolimab in advanced cancers. Overall study: Participants, 82.7% male, averaged about 56 years of age, ranging from about 20 to 80.

The protocol was immunoSEQ multiplex PCR, while the TCRdb copy is restricted to in-frame clones and leaves out a portion. In the table there are about 47,000 clones, roughly 87% of which are singletons. This receptor was taken from an adult with an advanced solid tumor such as melanoma, head and neck, liver or kidney cancer. The sequencing used CD4+ or CD8+ T cells sorted from blood, collected in a trial of the OX40 agonist ivuxolimab.

The CDR3 reads CASSLVTGVGTEAFF. In DNA form, the CDR3 reads TGTGCCAGCAGCTTGGTGACAGGGGTGGGAACTGAAGCTTTCTTT. The genes are TRBV7-9 and TRBJ1-1; the match to TRBD1 covers 8 bases. Germline CDR1 SEHNR, CDR2 FQNEAQ (reference sequence). With 3 bases clipped from V and 5 bases from J, the junction kept 8 bases outside the gene matches. The CDR3 is 15 amino acids.